This TCR beta chain was obtained from a study of siplizumab effects on memory and regulatory T cells. The assay was immunoSEQ multiplex PCR, and TCRdb's table has in-frame clones only and misses some. Here the sample spans 90,000 to 110,000 clones, 92% being singletons. Findings and caveats of the study: Memory T cells appeared less diverse than naive cells, which seemed to contribute substantially to alloresponse. Alloreactive sequences from unstimulated CD4+ memory cells fell significantly with siplizumab.

Per germline, CDR1 MNHNS and CDR2 SASEGT. CDR3 length: 15 amino acids. V dropped 5 bases and J dropped 4; count of bases not matched to a gene: 11. Notes on this clone: Its antigen is not identified.

The source of this sequence is a human donor in good health. The rearrangement links TRBV6-1 to TRBJ2-7; the match to TRBD1 covers 7 bases. Sequencing used Tregs sorted from blood. CDR3: CASSFVPGQKYEQYF. The CDR3 bases are TGTGCCAGCAGTTTCGTACCGGGACAGAAGTACGAGCAGTACTTC.